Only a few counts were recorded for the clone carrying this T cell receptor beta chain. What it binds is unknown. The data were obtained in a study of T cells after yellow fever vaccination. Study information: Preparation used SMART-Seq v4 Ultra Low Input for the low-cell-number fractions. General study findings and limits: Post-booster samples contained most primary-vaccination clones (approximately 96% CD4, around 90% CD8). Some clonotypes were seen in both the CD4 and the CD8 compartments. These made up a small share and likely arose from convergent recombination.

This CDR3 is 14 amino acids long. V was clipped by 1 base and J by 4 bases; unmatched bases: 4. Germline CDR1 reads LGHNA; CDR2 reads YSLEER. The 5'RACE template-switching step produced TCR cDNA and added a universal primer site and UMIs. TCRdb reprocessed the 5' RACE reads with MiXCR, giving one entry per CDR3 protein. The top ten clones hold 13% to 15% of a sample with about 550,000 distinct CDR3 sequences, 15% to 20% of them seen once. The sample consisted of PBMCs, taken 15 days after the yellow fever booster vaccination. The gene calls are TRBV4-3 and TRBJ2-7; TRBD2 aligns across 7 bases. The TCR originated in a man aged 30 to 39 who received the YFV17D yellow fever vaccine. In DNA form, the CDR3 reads TGCGCCAGCAGCCAAGGCGGGAGCCTTTACGAGCAGTACTTC. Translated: CASSQGGSLYEQYF.